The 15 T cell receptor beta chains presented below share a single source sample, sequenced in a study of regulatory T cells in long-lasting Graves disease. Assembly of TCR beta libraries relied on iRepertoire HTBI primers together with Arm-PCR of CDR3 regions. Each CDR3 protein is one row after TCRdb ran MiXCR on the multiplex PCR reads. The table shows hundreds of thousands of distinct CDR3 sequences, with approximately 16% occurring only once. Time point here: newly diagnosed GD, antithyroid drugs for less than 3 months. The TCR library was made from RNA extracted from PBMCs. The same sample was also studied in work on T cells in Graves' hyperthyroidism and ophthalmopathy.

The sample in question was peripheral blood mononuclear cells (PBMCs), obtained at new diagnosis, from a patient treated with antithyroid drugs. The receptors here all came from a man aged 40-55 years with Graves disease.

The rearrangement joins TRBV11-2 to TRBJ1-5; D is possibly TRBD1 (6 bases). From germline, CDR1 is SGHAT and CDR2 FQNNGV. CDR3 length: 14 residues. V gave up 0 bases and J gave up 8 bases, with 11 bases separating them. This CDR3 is CASSLDLNREPQHF. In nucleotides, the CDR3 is TGTGCCAGCAGCTTAGATCTTAACAGGGAGCCCCAGCATTTT.

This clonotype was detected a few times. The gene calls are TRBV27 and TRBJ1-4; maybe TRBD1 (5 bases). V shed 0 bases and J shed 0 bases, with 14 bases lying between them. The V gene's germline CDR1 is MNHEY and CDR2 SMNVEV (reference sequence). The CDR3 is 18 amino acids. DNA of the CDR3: TGTGCCAGCAGTTTATCTCCAACGGGACTTTCAACTAATGAAAAACTGTTTTTT. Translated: CASSLSPTGLSTNEKLFF.

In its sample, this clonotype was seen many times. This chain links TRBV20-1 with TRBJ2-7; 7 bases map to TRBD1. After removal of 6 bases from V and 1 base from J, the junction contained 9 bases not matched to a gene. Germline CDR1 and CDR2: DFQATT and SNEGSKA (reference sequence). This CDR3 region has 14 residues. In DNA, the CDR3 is TGCAGTGCCTCCGGGACAGCTTATTCCTACGAGCAGTACTTC. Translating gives CSASGTAYSYEQYF.

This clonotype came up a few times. The CDR3 region is CASSLGAGVTYGYTF. The CDR3 DNA follows: TGCGCCAGCAGCTTGGGCGCAGGGGTAACTTATGGCTACACCTTC. This chain links TRBV5-1 with TRBJ1-2; D might be TRBD1 (6 bases). Trimming shortened V by 0 bases and J by 5 bases, and 14 bases separated the two germline ends. The germline V gene has CDR1 SGHRS and CDR2 YFSETQ. The CDR3 contains 15 residues. The full variable domain, rest sourced from reference TRBV5-1 and TRBJ1-2, is KAGVTQTPRYLIKTRGQQVTLSCSPISGHRSVSWYQQTPGQGLQFLFEYFSETQRNKGNFPGRFSGRQFSNSRSEMNVSTLELGDSALYLCASSLGAGVTYGYTFGSGTRLTVV.

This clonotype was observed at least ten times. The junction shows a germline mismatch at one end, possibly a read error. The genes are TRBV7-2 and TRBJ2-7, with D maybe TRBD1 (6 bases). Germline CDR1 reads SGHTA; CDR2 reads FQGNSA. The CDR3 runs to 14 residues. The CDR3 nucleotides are TGTGCCAGCAGTTTAGGGGACATCTCCTACGAGCAGTACTTC. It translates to CASSLGDISYEQYF. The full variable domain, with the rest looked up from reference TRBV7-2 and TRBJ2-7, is GAGVSQSPSNKVTEKGKDVELRCDPISGHTALYWYRQSLGQGLEFLIYFQGNSAPDKSGLPSDRFSAERTGGSVSTLTIQRTQQEDSAVYLCASSLGDISYEQYFGPGTRLTVT.

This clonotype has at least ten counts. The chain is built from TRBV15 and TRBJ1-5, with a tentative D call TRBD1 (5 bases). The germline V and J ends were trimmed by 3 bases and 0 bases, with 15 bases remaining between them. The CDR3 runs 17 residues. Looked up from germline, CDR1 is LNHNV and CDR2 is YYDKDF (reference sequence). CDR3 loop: CATSSRPARDSNQPQHF. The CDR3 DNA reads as TGTGCCACCAGCAGTCGCCCCGCCAGGGATAGCAATCAGCCCCAGCATTTT. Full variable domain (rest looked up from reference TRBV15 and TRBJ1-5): DAMVIQNPRYQVTQFGKPVTLSCSQTLNHNVMYWYQQKSSQAPKLLFHYYDKDFNNEADTPDNFQSRRPNTSFCFLDIRSPGLGDTAMYLCATSSRPARDSNQPQHFGDGTRLSIL.

In nucleotides, the CDR3 is TGCGCCAGCAGCTTGGCGTTAGCGGGGGACACCGGGGAGCTGTTTTTT. Translated: CASSLALAGDTGELFF. V usage is TRBV5-1 and J usage is TRBJ2-2; 9 bases are shared with TRBD2. Germline values: CDR1 SGHRS, CDR2 YFSETQ. The CDR3 has 16 residues. V lost 0 bases and J lost 3; bases outside the gene matches: 3.

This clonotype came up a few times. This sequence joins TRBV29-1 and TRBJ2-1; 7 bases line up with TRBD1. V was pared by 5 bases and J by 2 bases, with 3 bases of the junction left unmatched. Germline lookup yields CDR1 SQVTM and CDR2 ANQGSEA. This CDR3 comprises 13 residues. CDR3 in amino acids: CSVPDRTYNEQFF. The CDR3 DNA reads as TGCAGCGTTCCGGACAGGACCTACAATGAGCAGTTCTTC.

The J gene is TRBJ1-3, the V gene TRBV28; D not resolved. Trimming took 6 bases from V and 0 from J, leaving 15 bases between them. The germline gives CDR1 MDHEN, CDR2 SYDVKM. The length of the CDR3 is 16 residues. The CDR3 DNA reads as TGTGCCAGCAGCCCTCTGCCCCGGGGCTCTGGAAACACCATATATTTT. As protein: CASSPLPRGSGNTIYF.

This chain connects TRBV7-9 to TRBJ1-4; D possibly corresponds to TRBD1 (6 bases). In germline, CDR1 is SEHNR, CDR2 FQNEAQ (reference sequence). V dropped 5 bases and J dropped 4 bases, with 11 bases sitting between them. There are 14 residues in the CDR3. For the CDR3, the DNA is TGTGCCAGCAGCCAGGACAGCCATAATGAAAAACTGTTTTTT. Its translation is CASSQDSHNEKLFF. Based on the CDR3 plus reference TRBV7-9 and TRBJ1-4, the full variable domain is DTGVSQNPRHKITKRGQNVTFRCDPISEHNRLYWYRQTLGQGPEFLTYFQNEAQLEKSRLLSDRFSAERPKGSFSTLEIQRTEQGDSAMYLCASSQDSHNEKLFFGSGTQLSVL.

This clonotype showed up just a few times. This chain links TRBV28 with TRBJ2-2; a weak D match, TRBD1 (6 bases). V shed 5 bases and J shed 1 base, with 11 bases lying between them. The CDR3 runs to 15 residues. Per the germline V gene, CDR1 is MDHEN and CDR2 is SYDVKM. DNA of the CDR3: TGTGCCAGCAGTAGGGACACACTGAACACCGGGGAGCTGTTTTTT. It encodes CASSRDTLNTGELFF.

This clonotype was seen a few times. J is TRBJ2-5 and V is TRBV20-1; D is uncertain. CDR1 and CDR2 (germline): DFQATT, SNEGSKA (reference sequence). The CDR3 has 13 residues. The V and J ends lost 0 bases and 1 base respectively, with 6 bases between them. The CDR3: CSAREDIQETQYF. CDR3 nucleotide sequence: TGCAGTGCTAGAGAAGATATCCAAGAGACCCAGTACTTC.

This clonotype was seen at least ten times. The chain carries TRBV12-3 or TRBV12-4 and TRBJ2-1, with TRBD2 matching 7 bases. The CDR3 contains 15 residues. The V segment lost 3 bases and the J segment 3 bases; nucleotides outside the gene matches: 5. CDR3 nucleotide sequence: TGTGCCAGCAGTTTCCGGGACTATAACTACAATGAGCAGTTCTTC. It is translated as CASSFRDYNYNEQFF.

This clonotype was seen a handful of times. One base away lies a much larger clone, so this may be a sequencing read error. CDR3 DNA: TGTGCCAGCAGCTTAGGATGGTCAGGTACGCAGTATTTT. It codes for CASSLGWSGTQYF. The rearrangement links TRBV11-2 to TRBJ2-1, with D unresolved. The J call is uncertain, as TRBJ2-3 better fits the DNA end. CDR3 length: 13 amino acids. Germline V gene data show CDR1 as SGHAT and CDR2 as FQNNGV.

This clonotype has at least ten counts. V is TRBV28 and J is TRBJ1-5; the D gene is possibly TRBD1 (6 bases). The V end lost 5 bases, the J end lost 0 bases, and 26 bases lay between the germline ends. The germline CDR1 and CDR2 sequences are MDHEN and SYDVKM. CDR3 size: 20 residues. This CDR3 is CASSNMRGDTEEPSNQPQHF. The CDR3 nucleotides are TGTGCCAGCAGTAATATGAGGGGGGACACGGAAGAACCTAGCAATCAGCCCCAGCATTTT. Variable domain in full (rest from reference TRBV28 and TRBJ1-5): DVKVTQSSRYLVKRTGEKVFLECVQDMDHENMFWYRQDPGLGLRLIYFSYDVKMKEKGDIPEGYSVSREKKERFSLILESASTNQTSMYLCASSNMRGDTEEPSNQPQHFGDGTRLSIL.